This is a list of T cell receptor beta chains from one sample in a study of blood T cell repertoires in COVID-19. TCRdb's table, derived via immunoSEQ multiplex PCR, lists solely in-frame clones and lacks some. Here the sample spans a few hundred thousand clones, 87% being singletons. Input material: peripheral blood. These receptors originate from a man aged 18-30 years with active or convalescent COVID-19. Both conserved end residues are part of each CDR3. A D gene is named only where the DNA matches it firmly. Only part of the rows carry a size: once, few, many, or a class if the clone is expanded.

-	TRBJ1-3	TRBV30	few	TGTGCCTGGAGTCTAAATACAGGCCTCTCTGGAAACACCATATATTTT	CAWSLNTGLSGNTIYF
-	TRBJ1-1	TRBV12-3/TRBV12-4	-	TGTGCCAGCAGTTTAACTGGGAACACTGAAGCTTTCTTT	CASSLTGNTEAFF
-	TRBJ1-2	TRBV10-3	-	TGTGCCATCAGTGATGTTGGGGGGGATGGCTACACCTTC	CAISDVGGDGYTF
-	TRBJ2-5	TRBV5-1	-	TGCGCCAGCAGCTTATCACAGGGCCAAGAGACCCAGTACTTC	CASSLSQGQETQYF
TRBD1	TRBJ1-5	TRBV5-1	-	TGCGCCAGCAGCTTAGGGACAGGGATTTCGGGCAATCAGCCCCAGCATTTT	CASSLGTGISGNQPQHF
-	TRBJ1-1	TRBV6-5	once	TGTGCCAGCAGTTACGGGGGGGACACTGAAGCTTTCTTT	CASSYGGDTEAFF
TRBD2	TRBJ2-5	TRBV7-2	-	TGTGCCAGCAGCTTGACTAGCGGGGGGGCAGGGACCCAGTACTTC	CASSLTSGGAGTQYF
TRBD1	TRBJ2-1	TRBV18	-	TGTGCCAGCTCACCCCGGGACAGGGGTCAGGATGAGCAGTTCTTC	CASSPRDRGQDEQFF
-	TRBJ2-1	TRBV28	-	TGTGCCACCGAGGGGGTTGAGCAGTTCTTC	CATEGVEQFF
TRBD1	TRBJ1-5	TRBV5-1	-	TGCGCCAGCAGCTACACAGGGGGGGAAGGACCCCAGCATTTT	CASSYTGGEGPQHF
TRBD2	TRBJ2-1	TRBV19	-	TGTGCCAGTGTCCCGACGGGAGGGACGGGTGAGCAGTTCTTC	CASVPTGGTGEQFF
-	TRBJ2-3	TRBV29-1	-	TGCAGCGTTGAAGGGGGAAAGGGGGCAGATACGCAGTATTTT	CSVEGGKGADTQYF
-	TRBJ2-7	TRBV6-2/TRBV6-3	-	TGTGCCAGCAGTATCCGGGGGAACCCCCCCTACGAGCAGTACTTC	CASSIRGNPPYEQYF
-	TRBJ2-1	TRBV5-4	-	TGTGCCAGCAGCTTTCCTGACTCTTTCAGCTCCTACAATGAGCAGTTCTTC	CASSFPDSFSSYNEQFF
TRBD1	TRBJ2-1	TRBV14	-	TGTGCCAGCAGCCGAAGAAGGACAGGGCCAGCGGGTGAGCAGTTCTTC	CASSRRRTGPAGEQFF
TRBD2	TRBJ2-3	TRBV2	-	TGTGCCAGCAGGCCCGGGACTAGCGGGGGCACAGATACGCAGTATTTT	CASRPGTSGGTDTQYF
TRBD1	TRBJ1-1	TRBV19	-	TGTGCCAGTAGCCCTGCAGGGGGAGCTGAAGCTTTCTTT	CASSPAGGAEAFF
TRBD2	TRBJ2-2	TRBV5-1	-	TGCGCCAGTCATGGACTAGCGGGACCCAACACCGGGGAGCTGTTTTTT	CASHGLAGPNTGELFF
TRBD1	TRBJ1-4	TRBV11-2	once	TGTGCCAGCAGCTTAGCCGGGACAGGGGGAGAAAAACTGTTTTTT	CASSLAGTGGEKLFF
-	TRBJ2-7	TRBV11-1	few	TGTGCCAGCAGTTTGGTGGGAGCGATGGAACACGAGCAGTACTTC	CASSLVGAMEHEQYF
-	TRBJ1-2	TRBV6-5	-	TGTGCCAGCAGTAAAATCTACAGGGACTATGGCTACACCTTC	CASSKIYRDYGYTF
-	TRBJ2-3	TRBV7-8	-	TGTGCCAGCAGCTTAAGGGGGGGGTTCACAGATACGCAGTATTTT	CASSLRGGFTDTQYF
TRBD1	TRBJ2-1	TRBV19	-	TGTGCCAGTAGTCAGGGCCCGGGACAGGGCTACAATGAGCAGTTCTTC	CASSQGPGQGYNEQFF
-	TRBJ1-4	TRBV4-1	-	TGCGCCAGCAGCCAGGGTCAGGGTGCCACTAATGAAAAACTGTTTTTT	CASSQGQGATNEKLFF
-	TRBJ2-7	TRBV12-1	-	TGTGCCAGCAGCTTTTGCTGGAACGGGGGGACCTACGAGCAGTACTTC	CASSFCWNGGTYEQYF
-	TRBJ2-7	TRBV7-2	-	TGTGCCAGCAGCTTAAAGCATGCCTACGAGCAGTACTTC	CASSLKHAYEQYF
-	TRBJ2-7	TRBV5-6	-	TGTGCCAGCAGTAGAACTTTAGGCAGGGCTCGGGAGCAGTACTTC	CASSRTLGRAREQYF
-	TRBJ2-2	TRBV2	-	TGTGCCAGCAGCCTTTGGCTGAACACCGGGGAGCTGTTTTTT	CASSLWLNTGELFF
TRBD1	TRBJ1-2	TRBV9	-	TGTGCCAGCAGCGGCCAATCGGACAGGGGCTATGGCTACACCTTC	CASSGQSDRGYGYTF
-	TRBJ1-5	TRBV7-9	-	TGTGCCAGCGAAACCCCCCCCTTAACCTGGACAGATAATCAGCCCCAGCATTTT	CASETPPLTWTDNQPQHF
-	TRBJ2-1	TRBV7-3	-	TGTGCCAGCAGCTTAGGAGTAACCTACTACAATGAGCAGTTCTTC	CASSLGVTYYNEQFF
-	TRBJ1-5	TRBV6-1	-	TGTGCCAGCAGTGACAACAGGAATCAGCCCCAGCATTTT	CASSDNRNQPQHF
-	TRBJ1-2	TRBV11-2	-	TGTGCCAGCAGCTTTAGTCCGAGCTATGGCTACACCTTC	CASSFSPSYGYTF
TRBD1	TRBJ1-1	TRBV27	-	TGTGCCAGCAGTTCGCGGACAGGGATTGAAGCTTTCTTT	CASSSRTGIEAFF
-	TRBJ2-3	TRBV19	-	TGTGCCAGTAGTACAAAGGACAGGGCTAGCGGGATCACAGCGGCAGATACGCAGTATTTT	CASSTKDRASGITAADTQYF
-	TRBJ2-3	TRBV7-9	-	TGTGCCAGCAGCTTAGATGGGGCGAGCACAGATACGCAGTATTTT	CASSLDGASTDTQYF
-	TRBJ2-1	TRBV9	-	TGTGCCAGCAGCGGGCGGGACCGCCAGCGGTTCTTC	CASSGRDRQRFF
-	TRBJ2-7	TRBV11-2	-	TGTGCCAGCAGCCTAAGACAGGTCTACGAGCAGTACTTC	CASSLRQVYEQYF
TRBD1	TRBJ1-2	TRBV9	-	TGTGCCAGCAGCGCCCCCGACAGGGGGGAATATGGCTACACCTTC	CASSAPDRGEYGYTF
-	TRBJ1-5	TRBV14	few	TGTGCCAGCAGTGCGGTTGGGAGCAATCAGCCCCAGCATTTT	CASSAVGSNQPQHF
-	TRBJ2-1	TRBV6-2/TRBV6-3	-	TGTGCCAGCAGTTATCGACTACCGTCGAATGATGAGCAGTTCTTC	CASSYRLPSNDEQFF
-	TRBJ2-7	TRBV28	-	TGTGCCAGCAGTTTAGAGACCTACGAGCAGTACTTC	CASSLETYEQYF
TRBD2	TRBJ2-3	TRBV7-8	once	TGTGCCAGCAGCTTAAGAGGAGCGGGGTTCCCCACAGATACGCAGTATTTT	CASSLRGAGFPTDTQYF
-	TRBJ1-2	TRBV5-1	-	TGCGCCAGCAGCTTGAACAACCATGGCTACACCTTC	CASSLNNHGYTF
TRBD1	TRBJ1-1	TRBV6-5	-	TGTGCCAGCAGTTACTTGCGATCCGGGACAGGGGCAGCTTTCTTT	CASSYLRSGTGAAFF
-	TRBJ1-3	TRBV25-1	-	TGTGCCAGCAGTGATCCCGGGACTTCTTACACCATATATTTT	CASSDPGTSYTIYF
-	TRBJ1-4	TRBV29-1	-	TGCAGCGTCAGGGTGTTAACTAATGAAAAACTGTTTTTT	CSVRVLTNEKLFF
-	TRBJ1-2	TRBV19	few	TGTGCCAGTAGTATACAGGGAACCAACTATGGCTACACCTTC	CASSIQGTNYGYTF
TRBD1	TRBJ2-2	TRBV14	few	TGTGCCTGCTCAGGACAGGGGACCACCGGGGAGCTGTTTTTT	CACSGQGTTGELFF
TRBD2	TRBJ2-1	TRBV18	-	TGTGCCAGCTCACTCAGCGGGGGGTACAACAATGAGCAGTTCTTC	CASSLSGGYNNEQFF
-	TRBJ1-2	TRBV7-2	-	TGTGCCAGCAGCTTAAATTCTGGCGGCAGGGCTAGCTATGGCTACACCTTC	CASSLNSGGRASYGYTF
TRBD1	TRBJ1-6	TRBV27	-	TGTGCCAGCAGCCCATGGGACAGAAGTAGCTCCTATAATTCACCCCTCCACTTT	CASSPWDRSSSYNSPLHF
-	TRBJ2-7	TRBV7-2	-	TGTGCCAGCAGCTTTGACAGTTCCTACGAGCAGTACTTC	CASSFDSSYEQYF